A single T cell receptor beta chain is shown here with its context. Methods used by the authors: Researchers report that nucleated cell counts were estimated from reference gene primer amplification. Sequencing used immunoSEQ multiplex PCR; TCRdb keeps in-frame clones, though not all of them. The D gene and trimming were derived from the DNA, and the V and J assignments and clone size from that table. Of approximately 350,000 clones listed, more than 75% are singletons. The data stem from a study of blood T cell repertoires in COVID-19. Study details: The United States, Italy and Spain provided the acute and convalescent COVID-19 samples. PBMCs, B-cell-depleted T cells, or T cells provided the cDNA or gDNA that made up the material.

V lost 4 bases, J lost 0 bases, and 4 bases stayed unmatched. This CDR3 is 15 amino acids long. Looked up from germline, CDR1 is SGDLS and CDR2 is YYNGEE. This receptor was identified in a woman aged 18-29 years who had recovered from COVID-19. Sequencing input: peripheral blood. The chain is built from TRBV9 and TRBJ2-1; 7 nucleotides match TRBD2. CDR3 bases: TGTGCCAGCAGCCTCCTAGCGGACTCCTACAATGAGCAGTTCTTC. Residues: CASSLLADSYNEQFF.